The T cell receptor (beta chain) under discussion was sequenced for a study of cytomegalovirus exposure and HLA in healthy donors. The PCR used 60 Vbeta and 13 Jbeta primers. Method: immunoSEQ multiplex PCR; TCRdb's copy keeps in-frame clones and lacks some. The sample includes around 180,000 clones, 70% to 90% of them seen just once. V lost 4 bases, J lost 4 bases, and 12 bases stayed unmatched. CDR1 and CDR2 (germline): MNHEY, SMNVEV (reference sequence). The CDR3 spans 16 residues. The sample comprised PBMCs. The receptor comes from a girl under 18 in good health and CMV-seropositive. The V and J genes are TRBV27 and TRBJ1-2, with TRBD1 identical over 7 bases. The CDR3 loop is CASSYDVTGSFYGYTF. The CDR3 region has the DNA TGTGCCAGCAGTTACGATGTGACAGGGAGCTTCTATGGCTACACCTTC.